Below, 5 T cell receptor beta chains from the same sample are listed, as sequenced in a study of blood T cell repertoires in COVID-19. Measured with immunoSEQ multiplex PCR; TCRdb has only the in-frame clones, and not every one. Of fewer than 350,000 clones in the sample, roughly 88% were seen once. Sequenced sample: peripheral blood. All receptors come from a woman aged 25 to 45 with COVID-19, enrolled during active disease.

The chain uses TRBV20-1 and TRBJ1-1, with TRBD1 matching 7 bases. This CDR3 region has 17 residues. V lost 3 bases, J lost 8 bases, and 21 bases stayed unmatched. Germline lookup yields CDR1 DFQATT and CDR2 SNEGSKA (reference sequence). The CDR3 DNA sequence: TGCAGTGCTAGTCCTGGTGCAGGGGCCGGAACAGGGGAAGAAGCTTTCTTT. This sequence encodes CSASPGAGAGTGEEAFF.

The chain has TRBV3-1 (or the pseudogene TRBV3-2) and TRBJ2-1; 7 positions match TRBD1. J was trimmed by 15 bases and V by 4 bases; bases with no gene match: 9. The CDR3 runs to 12 residues. Germline loops: CDR1 LGHDT, CDR2 YNNKEL (reference sequence). For the CDR3, the DNA is TGTGCCAGCAGCCCTCGGGACAGACTTCCGTTCTTC. As protein: CASSPRDRLPFF.

This clone came up a few times. The chain combines TRBV6-2 or TRBV6-3 with TRBJ1-2, with D possibly TRBD1 on 6 matching bases. V was pared by 5 bases and J by 4 bases, with 8 bases between. Germline values: CDR1 MNHEY, CDR2 SVGEGT. This CDR3 has 12 residues. Written as DNA, the CDR3 is TGTGCCAGCAGTGACAGGCCCTATGGCTACACCTTC. It is translated as CASSDRPYGYTF.

The chain recombines TRBV29-1 with TRBJ2-5; D remains ambiguous. The CDR3 has 14 residues. Trimming removed 3 bases at V and 2 bases at J, with 13 bases between. Germline V gives CDR1 SQVTM, CDR2 ANQGSEA. The CDR3 nucleotides read TGCAGCGTTGACCCCGAGGCAGCTCAAGAGACCCAGTACTTC. Translating gives CSVDPEAAQETQYF.

This chain uses TRBV23-1 with TRBJ2-2; no clear D gene. TRBV23-1 is reported as an ORF; its role is uncertain. The V gene lost 3 bases and the J gene lost 0 bases, with 8 bases spanning the gap. The CDR3 is 15 amino acids. The CDR3 DNA is TGCGCCAGCAGTCAGCGCGATTCGAACACCGGGGAGCTGTTTTTT. It is translated as CASSQRDSNTGELFF.